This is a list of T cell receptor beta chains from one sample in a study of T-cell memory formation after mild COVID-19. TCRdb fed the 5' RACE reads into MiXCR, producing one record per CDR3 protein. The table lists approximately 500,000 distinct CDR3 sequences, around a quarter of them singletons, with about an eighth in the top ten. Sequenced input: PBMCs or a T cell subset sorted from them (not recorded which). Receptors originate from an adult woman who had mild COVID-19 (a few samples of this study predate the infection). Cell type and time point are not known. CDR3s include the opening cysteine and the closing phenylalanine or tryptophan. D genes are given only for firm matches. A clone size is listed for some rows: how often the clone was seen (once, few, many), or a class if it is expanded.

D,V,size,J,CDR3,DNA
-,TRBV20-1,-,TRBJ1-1,CSARDIGRGRNTEAFF,TGCAGTGCTAGAGATATAGGACGGGGACGAAACACTGAAGCTTTCTTT
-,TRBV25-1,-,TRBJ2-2,CASSDPGTVNTGELFF,TGTGCCAGCAGTGATCCCGGGACGGTGAACACCGGGGAGCTGTTTTTT
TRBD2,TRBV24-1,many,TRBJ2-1,CATSDFASGRTSSSYNEQFF,TGTGCCACCAGTGATTTCGCTAGCGGGAGGACGTCCAGCTCCTACAATGAGCAGTTCTTC
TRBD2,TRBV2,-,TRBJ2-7,CASSEVGVGLAPTHYEQYF,TGTGCCAGCAGTGAAGTGGGAGTGGGACTAGCCCCAACTCACTACGAGCAGTACTTC
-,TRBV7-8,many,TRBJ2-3,CASSLIGGGHITDTQYF,TGTGCCAGCAGCTTAATCGGTGGGGGCCACATCACAGATACGCAGTATTTT
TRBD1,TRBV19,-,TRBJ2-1,CASKGGQGLYEQFF,TGTGCCAGTAAGGGGGGACAGGGATTGTATGAGCAGTTCTTC
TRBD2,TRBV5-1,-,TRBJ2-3,CASSLLAGITSTDTQYF,TGCGCCAGCAGCTTACTAGCGGGTATCACTAGCACAGATACGCAGTATTTT
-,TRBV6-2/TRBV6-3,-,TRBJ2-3,CASSYNVGGSTDTQYF,TGTGCCAGCAGTTACAATGTGGGAGGATCCACAGATACGCAGTATTTT
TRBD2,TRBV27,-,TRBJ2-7,CASSVSGISYEQYF,TGTGCCAGCAGTGTAAGCGGGATCAGCTACGAGCAGTACTTC
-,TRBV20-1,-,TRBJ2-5,CSAAGQPQETQYF,TGCAGTGCTGCGGGACAGCCTCAAGAGACCCAGTACTTC
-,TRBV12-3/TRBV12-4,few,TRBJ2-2,CASSLTGPAGELFF,TGTGCCAGCAGTTTAACGGGGCCTGCCGGGGAGCTGTTTTTT